These 18 T cell receptor beta chains were all obtained from the same sample, sequenced in a study of cytomegalovirus exposure and HLA in healthy donors. It was with 60 Vbeta and 13 Jbeta primers that the PCR ran. Assay used: immunoSEQ multiplex PCR; TCRdb lists only in-frame clones, some missing. The table has approximately 110,000 clones, 70% to 80% seen once. Specimen: PBMCs. The origin of the receptors is a woman aged 40-49 years in good health and CMV-seropositive.

A few counts support this clone. The chain joins TRBV9 to TRBJ1-6, with TRBD1 identical over 8 bases. V dropped 2 bases and J dropped 8; count of bases not matched to a gene: 3. CDR1 is SGDLS and CDR2 is YYNGEE in the germline V gene. The CDR3 totals 14 residues. The CDR3 spells CASSVETGDSPLHF. Here the CDR3 DNA reads TGTGCCAGCAGCGTTGAGACAGGGGATTCACCCCTCCACTTT.

This clone was seen a handful of times. V usage is TRBV5-1 and J usage is TRBJ1-6, with 8 nucleotides matching TRBD1. V dropped 0 bases and J dropped 8; count of bases not matched to a gene: 4. The CDR3 spans 15 residues. Per the germline V gene, CDR1 is SGHRS and CDR2 is YFSETQ. The CDR3 loop reads CASSLAGQGYSPLHF. The CDR3 nucleotides read TGCGCCAGCAGCTTGGCCGGACAGGGCTATTCACCCCTCCACTTT.

This chain joins TRBV4-3 and TRBJ1-2; D is uncertain. CDR3 length: 19 residues. Germline V CDR1 and CDR2: LGHNA, YSLEER. V was cut by 1 base and J by 2 bases, with 23 bases left in between. CDR3 region: CASSQGIGLSQMGNYGYTF. The CDR3 DNA follows: TGCGCCAGCAGCCAAGGGATAGGACTCTCCCAAATGGGGAACTATGGCTACACCTTC.

The V and J genes are TRBV10-3 and TRBJ1-3; D remains ambiguous. Germline values: CDR1 ENHRY, CDR2 SYGVKD. Trimming pared 2 bases from V and 2 bases from J, leaving 13 bases between. There are 16 residues in the CDR3. CDR3: CAISESGTKAGNTIYF. CDR3 bases: TGTGCCATCAGTGAGAGTGGCACTAAGGCTGGAAACACCATATATTTT.

The V call is TRBV7-2, the J call TRBJ2-7, with 7 bases fitting TRBD2. The CDR3 is 17 amino acids. The junction had 14 bases not matched to a gene; V was cut back by 1 base and J by 5 bases. Germline CDR1 is SGHTA and CDR2 is FQGNSA. The CDR3 nucleotides read TGTGCCAGCAGCTTAGGAATGGTGGCGGGGGTCTACGACGAGCAGTACTTC. It is translated as CASSLGMVAGVYDEQYF.

V usage is TRBV7-8 and J usage is TRBJ2-7, with 8 bases matching TRBD1. V was clipped by 5 bases and J by 3 bases; unmatched bases: 6. The CDR3 contains 14 residues. The germline V gene has CDR1 SGHVS and CDR2 FQNEAQ. In DNA form, the CDR3 reads TGTGCCAGCAGCCCCCGACAGGGGAGCTACGAGCAGTACTTC. Translation: CASSPRQGSYEQYF.

The CDR3 sequence: CASSGWGTGRNQPQHF. CDR3 nucleotide sequence: TGTGCCAGCAGTGGTTGGGGGACAGGGCGCAATCAGCCCCAGCATTTT. The chain employs TRBV2 and TRBJ1-5, with 9 nucleotides matching TRBD1. J gave up 2 bases and V 4 bases, and 6 bases lay outside the gene matches. The CDR3 has 16 residues. CDR1 and CDR2 from the germline V gene are SNHLY and FYNNEI.

The chain combines TRBV11-2 with TRBJ1-1; no reliable D call. Per germline, CDR1 SGHAT and CDR2 FQNNGV. This CDR3 has 14 amino acids. Trimming left V 2 bases short and J 1 base short, with 8 bases between. The chain's CDR3 is CASSLFSGNTEAFF. CDR3 in DNA: TGTGCCAGCAGCTTATTCAGCGGGAACACTGAAGCTTTCTTT. The full variable domain, with the rest looked up from reference TRBV11-2 and TRBJ1-1, is EAGVAQSPRYKIIEKRQSVAFWCNPISGHATLYWYQQILGQGPKLLIQFQNNGVVDDSQLPKDRFSAERLKGVDSTLKIQPAKLEDSAVYLCASSLFSGNTEAFFGQGTRLTVV.

V is TRBV9 and J is TRBJ1-1; D may be TRBD1 (5 bases). The CDR3 consists of 11 residues. The V and J ends lost 3 bases and 8 bases respectively, with 8 bases between them. Looked up from germline, CDR1 is SGDLS and CDR2 is YYNGEE. The CDR3 bases are TGTGCCAGCAGCGGGGGGAGGGAAGCTTTCTTT. It encodes CASSGGREAFF.

The chain couples TRBV2 to TRBJ1-5; D might be TRBD1 (5 bases). The CDR3 consists of 14 residues. CDR1 SNHLY and CDR2 FYNNEI come from the germline V gene. Trimming stripped 4 bases from V and 3 bases from J, with 10 bases between. The CDR3 sequence: CASSGQGDNQPQHF. Here the CDR3 DNA reads TGTGCCAGCAGTGGCCAGGGTGACAATCAGCCCCAGCATTTT.

The chain uses TRBV25-1 and TRBJ1-2; a possible D gene is TRBD1 (5 bases). V was trimmed by 1 base and J by 9 bases, leaving 15 bases between them. Germline CDR1 and CDR2: MGHDK and SYGVNS. The length of the CDR3 is 14 residues. The DNA for the CDR3 is TGTGCCAGCAGTGAATTGGGGGGTGTCGTTAGCTACACCTTC. Protein: CASSELGGVVSYTF.

The genes are TRBV7-2 and TRBJ1-2, with TRBD1 identical over 8 bases. Per germline, CDR1 SGHTA and CDR2 FQGNSA. There are 17 residues in the CDR3. Unmatched junction bases numbered 15, after V lost 1 base and J lost 8 bases. CDR3 DNA sequence: TGTGCCAGCAGCTTAGAAAATGGAGCAGGGGGCGCGGAGGGCTACACCTTC. As protein: CASSLENGAGGAEGYTF.

The rearrangement uses TRBV4-3 and TRBJ1-1; 8 nucleotides agree with TRBD1. V was pared by 6 bases and J by 4 bases, with 10 bases of the junction left unmatched. The CDR3 extends over 15 amino acids. CDR1 and CDR2 (germline): LGHNA, YSLEER. The CDR3 is CASRPDRVTGTEAFF. The CDR3 DNA sequence: TGCGCCAGCAGACCGGACAGGGTGACGGGCACTGAAGCTTTCTTT.

The rearrangement links TRBV28 to TRBJ1-6; D is ambiguous. Trimming stripped 3 bases from V and 5 bases from J, with 8 bases between. The CDR3 has 14 amino acids. CDR1 and CDR2 (germline): MDHEN, SYDVKM. The CDR3 loop reads CASSLAGDNSPLHF. The CDR3 DNA is TGTGCCAGCAGTTTGGCAGGCGATAATTCACCCCTCCACTTT.

The chain employs TRBV6-6 and TRBJ1-2; a weak D match, TRBD1 (5 bases). This CDR3 has 12 amino acids. CDR1 MNHNY and CDR2 SVGAGI come from the germline V gene (reference sequence). Trimming left V 8 bases short and J 5 bases short, with 12 bases between. CDR3 nucleotides: TGTGCCAGCGGGAACCCAGGGTATGGCTACACCTTC. This gives the protein CASGNPGYGYTF.

This rearrangement joins TRBV6-5 to TRBJ1-6; unclear D gene. CDR3 length: 14 amino acids. Trimming cost V 4 bases and J 7 bases, with 11 bases left between them. CDR1 MNHEY and CDR2 SVGAGI come from the germline V gene. This CDR3 reads CASSSRSNNSPLHF. CDR3 DNA: TGTGCCAGCAGTTCGAGGAGCAACAATTCACCCCTCCACTTT.

The chain has TRBV6-5 and TRBJ1-1; D ambiguous. The length of the CDR3 is 14 residues. The germline V gene encodes CDR1 MNHEY and CDR2 SVGAGI. Deletions cut 4 bases from V and 1 base from J, with 10 bases between. CDR3 residues: CASSFSEGNTEAFF. The DNA of the CDR3 is TGTGCCAGCAGTTTTTCCGAGGGGAACACTGAAGCTTTCTTT.

This clone was counted between two and nine times. CDR3 loop: CASQYTRGTGYGYTF. Here the CDR3 DNA reads TGCGCCAGCCAATACACGCGGGGGACGGGCTATGGCTACACCTTC. This chain joins TRBV4-3 and TRBJ1-2; tentative D call: TRBD1 (5 bases). The germline V gene encodes CDR1 LGHNA and CDR2 YSLEER. This CDR3 has 15 residues. The V and J ends lost 8 bases and 4 bases respectively, with 20 bases between them.